This note documents a single T cell receptor (beta chain) sequence. TCRdb redid the calling of the reads with MiXCR, one entry per CDR3 protein. The sample yields around 450,000 distinct CDR3 sequences, over 9% seen once. The CDR3 spans 14 residues. Germline V gene sequence: CDR1 SEHNR, CDR2 FQNEAQ (reference sequence). Trimming took off 2 bases at V and 5 bases at J, with 10 bases between the two ends. The data were taken from a study of T cell repertoires in cytomegalovirus infection. The TCR sequence derives from a human donor in good health (CMV status not recorded). Some clones in this sample may be carry-over from other donors' samples. What was sequenced was PBMCs. This chain connects TRBV7-9 to TRBJ2-4, with D unclear. The DNA of the CDR3 is TGTGCCAGCAGCTTAAAGGTTGCAGAAAACATTCAGTACTTC. Its protein is CASSLKVAENIQYF.